This T cell receptor beta chain was retrieved from a study of blood T cell repertoires in COVID-19. Study as a whole: Acute and convalescent COVID-19 specimens originated in the United States, Italy and Spain.

Profiled with immunoSEQ multiplex PCR; TCRdb holds only in-frame clones, not every one. The sample holds 150,000 to 200,000 clones, approximately 79% seen once. The CDR3 length is 14 residues. Trimming took 5 bases from V and 1 from J, leaving 10 bases between them. Germline assignment: CDR1 SGHTA and CDR2 FQGNSA. The sequenced sample was peripheral blood. This clonotype was sampled from a man aged 60 to 69 with active or convalescent COVID-19. The J gene is TRBJ2-3, the V gene TRBV7-2; no firm D call. The CDR3 reads CASSPLLGTDTQYF. CDR3 bases: TGTGCCAGCAGCCCGTTACTGGGCACAGATACGCAGTATTTT.